This T cell receptor (beta chain) appears in the sequencing data of a study of T cell clonotyping in hematopoietic cell transplantation. This clone appeared once. The table came from immunoSEQ multiplex PCR; TCRdb's copy has only in-frame clones and leaves some out. Among about 43,000 clones, roughly 96% were seen once, and the ten largest hold 0.95%. This CDR3 comprises 15 residues. V was pared by 4 bases and J by 2 bases, with 14 bases between. Germline V gives CDR1 SEHNR, CDR2 FQNEAQ (reference sequence). The receptor's source is a man aged 30 to 45 in good health. Some clones in this sample may be carry-over from other donors' samples. Sequences were obtained from peripheral blood mononuclear cells. The chain links TRBV7-9 to TRBJ1-1; D not certain. CDR3 DNA sequence: TGTGCCAGCAGCTCCGAAACCACAGATAACACTGAAGCTTTCTTT. It specifies CASSSETTDNTEAFF. Complete variable domain (other parts from reference TRBV7-9 and TRBJ1-1): DTGVSQNPRHKITKRGQNVTFRCDPISEHNRLYWYRQTLGQGPEFLTYFQNEAQLEKSRLLSDRFSAERPKGSFSTLEIQRTEQGDSAMYLCASSSETTDNTEAFFGQGTRLTVV.